The clone carrying this T cell receptor (beta chain) was picked up one time. As yet, its antigen is unknown. Germline CDR1 reads MGHRA; CDR2 reads YSYEKL. The CDR3 sequence is 13 residues long. Trimming shortened V by 2 bases and J by 4 bases, and 3 bases separated the two germline ends. Template material for amplifying TCR beta CDR3 regions consisted of RNA transcripts. Initially, a first-round RT-PCR of the TCR CDR3 employed the HTBI primer set. TCRdb itself ran the multiplex PCR reads through MiXCR, one entry per CDR3 protein. The table lists a few hundred thousand distinct CDR3 sequences, around 43% of them singletons. These data belong to a study of T cells in Graves' hyperthyroidism and ophthalmopathy. The study's findings and limits: Most thyroid clonotypes that were expanded above 0.001 also turned up in blood. Ophthalmopathy and stable hyperthyroidism were separated by a 13 V-J model.

Sequencing input: peripheral blood or thyroid tissue (not recorded which). This sequence originates from an adult woman with Graves' disease, either hyperthyroidism or ophthalmopathy (not recorded which). The rearrangement joins TRBV4-1 to TRBJ2-6; D gene ambiguous. For the CDR3, the DNA is TGCGCCAGCAGCCAATTAGGGGCCAACGTCCTGACTTTC. Its protein product is CASSQLGANVLTF.